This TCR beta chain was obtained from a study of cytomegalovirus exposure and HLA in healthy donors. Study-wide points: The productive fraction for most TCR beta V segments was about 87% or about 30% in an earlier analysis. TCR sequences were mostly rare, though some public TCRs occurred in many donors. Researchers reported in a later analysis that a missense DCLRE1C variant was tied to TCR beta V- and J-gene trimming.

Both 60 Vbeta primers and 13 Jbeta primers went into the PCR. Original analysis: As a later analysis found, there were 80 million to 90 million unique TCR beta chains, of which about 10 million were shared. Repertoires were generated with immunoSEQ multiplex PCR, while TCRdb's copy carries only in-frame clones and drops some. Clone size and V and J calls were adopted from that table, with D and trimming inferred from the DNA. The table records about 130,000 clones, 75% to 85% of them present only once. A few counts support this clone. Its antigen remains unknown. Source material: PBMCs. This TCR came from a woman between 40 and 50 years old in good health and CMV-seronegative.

The CDR3 reads CASKVAIGELFF. The CDR3 DNA is TGTGCCAGCAAGGTAGCGATCGGGGAGCTGTTTTTT. The chain couples TRBV2 to TRBJ2-2, with D tentatively TRBD2 (5 bases). The V gene's germline CDR1 is SNHLY and CDR2 FYNNEI. Trimming took 7 bases from V and 7 from J, leaving 10 bases between them. The CDR3 has 12 amino acids.